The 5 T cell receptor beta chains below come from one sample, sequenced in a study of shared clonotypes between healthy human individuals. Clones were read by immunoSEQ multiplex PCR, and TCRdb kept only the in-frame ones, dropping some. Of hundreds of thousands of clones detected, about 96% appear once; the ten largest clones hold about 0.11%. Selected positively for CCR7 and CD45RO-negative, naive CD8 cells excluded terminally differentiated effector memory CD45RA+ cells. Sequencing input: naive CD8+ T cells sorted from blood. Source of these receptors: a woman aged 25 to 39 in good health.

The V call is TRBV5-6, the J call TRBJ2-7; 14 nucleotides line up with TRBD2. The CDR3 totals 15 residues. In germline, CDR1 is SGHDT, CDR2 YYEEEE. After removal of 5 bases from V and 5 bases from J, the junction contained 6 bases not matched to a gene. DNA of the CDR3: TGTGCCAGCAGTGGGACTAGCGGGGGCCCAGACGAGCAGTACTTC. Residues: CASSGTSGGPDEQYF.

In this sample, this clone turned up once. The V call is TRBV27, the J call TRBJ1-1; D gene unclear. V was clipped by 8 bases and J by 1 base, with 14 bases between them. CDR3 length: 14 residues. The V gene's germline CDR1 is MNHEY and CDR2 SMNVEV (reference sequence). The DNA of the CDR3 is TGTGCCAGCCGGCGGGAGCCAGGGAACACTGAAGCTTTCTTT. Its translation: CASRREPGNTEAFF.

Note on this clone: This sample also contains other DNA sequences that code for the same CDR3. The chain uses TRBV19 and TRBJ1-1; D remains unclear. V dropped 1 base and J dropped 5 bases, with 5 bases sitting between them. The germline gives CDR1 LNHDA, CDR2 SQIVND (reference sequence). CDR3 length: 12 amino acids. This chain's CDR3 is CASSIAGTEAFF. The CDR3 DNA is TGTGCCAGTAGTATAGCCGGGACTGAAGCTTTCTTT.

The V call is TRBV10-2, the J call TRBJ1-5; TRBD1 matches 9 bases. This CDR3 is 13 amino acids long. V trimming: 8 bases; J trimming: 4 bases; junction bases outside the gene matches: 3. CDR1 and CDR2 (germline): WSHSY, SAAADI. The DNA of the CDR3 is TGCGCCAGCGGTGGACAGGGGAATCAGCCCCAGCATTTT. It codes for CASGGQGNQPQHF.

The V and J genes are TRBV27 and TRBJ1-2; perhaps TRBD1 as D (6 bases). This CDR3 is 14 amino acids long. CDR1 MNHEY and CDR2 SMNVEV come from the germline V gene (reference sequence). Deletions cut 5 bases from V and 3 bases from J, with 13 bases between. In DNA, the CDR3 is TGTGCCAGCAGTCCCAGGGGAATGGACTATGGCTACACCTTC. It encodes CASSPRGMDYGYTF.